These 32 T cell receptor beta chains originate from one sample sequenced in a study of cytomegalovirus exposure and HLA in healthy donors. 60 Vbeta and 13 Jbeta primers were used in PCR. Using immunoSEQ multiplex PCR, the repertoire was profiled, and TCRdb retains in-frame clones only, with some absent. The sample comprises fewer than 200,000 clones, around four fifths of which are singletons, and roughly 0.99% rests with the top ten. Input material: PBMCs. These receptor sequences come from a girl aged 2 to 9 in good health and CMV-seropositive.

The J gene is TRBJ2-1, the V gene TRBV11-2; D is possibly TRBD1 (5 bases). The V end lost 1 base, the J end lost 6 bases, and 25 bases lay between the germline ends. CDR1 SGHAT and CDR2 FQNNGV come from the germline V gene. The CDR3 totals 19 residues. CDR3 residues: CASSLVRLGVGSPANEQFF. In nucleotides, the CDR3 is TGTGCCAGCAGCTTAGTTAGATTAGGGGTAGGGTCCCCCGCCAATGAGCAGTTCTTC. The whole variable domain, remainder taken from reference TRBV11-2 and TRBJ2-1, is EAGVAQSPRYKIIEKRQSVAFWCNPISGHATLYWYQQILGQGPKLLIQFQNNGVVDDSQLPKDRFSAERLKGVDSTLKIQPAKLEDSAVYLCASSLVRLGVGSPANEQFFGPGTRLTVL.

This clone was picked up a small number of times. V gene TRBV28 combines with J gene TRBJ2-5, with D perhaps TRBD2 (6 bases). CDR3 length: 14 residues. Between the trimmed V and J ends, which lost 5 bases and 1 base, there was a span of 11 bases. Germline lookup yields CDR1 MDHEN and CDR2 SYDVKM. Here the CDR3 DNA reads TGTGCCAGCAGTCCCGGGACTCGCCAAGAGACCCAGTACTTC. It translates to CASSPGTRQETQYF. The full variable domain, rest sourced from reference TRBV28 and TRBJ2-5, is DVKVTQSSRYLVKRTGEKVFLECVQDMDHENMFWYRQDPGLGLRLIYFSYDVKMKEKGDIPEGYSVSREKKERFSLILESASTNQTSMYLCASSPGTRQETQYFGPGTRLLVL.

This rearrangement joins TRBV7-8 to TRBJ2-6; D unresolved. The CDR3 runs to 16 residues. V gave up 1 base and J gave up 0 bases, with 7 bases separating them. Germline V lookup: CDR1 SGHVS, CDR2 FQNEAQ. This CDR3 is CASSLVTSSGANVLTF. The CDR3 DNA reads TGTGCCAGCAGCTTAGTAACCAGCTCTGGGGCCAACGTCCTGACTTTC. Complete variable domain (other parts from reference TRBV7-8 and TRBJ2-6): GAGVSQSPRYKVAKRGQDVALRCDPISGHVSLFWYQQALGQGPEFLTYFQNEAQLDKSGLPSDRFFAERPEGSVSTLKIQRTQQEDSAVYLCASSLVTSSGANVLTFGAGSRLTVL.

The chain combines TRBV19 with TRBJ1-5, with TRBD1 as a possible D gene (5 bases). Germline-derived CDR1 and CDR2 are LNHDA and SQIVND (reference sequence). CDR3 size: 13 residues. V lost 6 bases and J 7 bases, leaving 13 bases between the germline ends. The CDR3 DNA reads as TGTGCCAGTAGGTATCGGGGGGGGCAGCCCCAGCATTTT. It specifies CASRYRGGQPQHF. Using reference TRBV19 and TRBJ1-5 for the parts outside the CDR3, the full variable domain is DGGITQSPKYLFRKEGQNVTLSCEQNLNHDAMYWYRQDPGQGLRLIYYSQIVNDFQKGDIAEGYSVSREKKESFPLTVTSAQKNPTAFYLCASRYRGGQPQHFGDGTRLSIL.

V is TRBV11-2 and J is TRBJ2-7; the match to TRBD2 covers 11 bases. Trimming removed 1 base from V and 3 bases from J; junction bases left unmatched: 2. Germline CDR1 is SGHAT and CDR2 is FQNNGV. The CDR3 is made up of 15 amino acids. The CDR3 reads CASSLGTSGYYEQYF. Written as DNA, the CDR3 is TGTGCCAGCAGCTTAGGGACTAGCGGGTACTACGAGCAGTACTTC.

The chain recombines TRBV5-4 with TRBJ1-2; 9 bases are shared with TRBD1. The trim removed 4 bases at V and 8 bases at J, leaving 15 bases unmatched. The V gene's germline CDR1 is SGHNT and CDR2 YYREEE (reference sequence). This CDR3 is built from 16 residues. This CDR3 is CASSPPGQGVSRGYTF. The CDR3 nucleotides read TGTGCCAGCAGCCCCCCGGGACAGGGAGTGTCTCGGGGCTACACCTTC.

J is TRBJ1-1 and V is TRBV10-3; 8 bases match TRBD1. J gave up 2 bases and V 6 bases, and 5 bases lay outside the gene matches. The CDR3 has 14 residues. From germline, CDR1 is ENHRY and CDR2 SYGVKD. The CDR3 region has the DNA TGTGCCATCAGCCTACAGGGGGTAAACACTGAAGCTTTCTTT. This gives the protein CAISLQGVNTEAFF.

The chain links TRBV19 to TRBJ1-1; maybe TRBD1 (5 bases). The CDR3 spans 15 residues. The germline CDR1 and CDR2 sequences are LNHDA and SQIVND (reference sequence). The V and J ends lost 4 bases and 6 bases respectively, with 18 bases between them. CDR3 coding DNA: TGTGCCAGTAGTAGTAGGGGCTCATTAGGACCTGAAGCTTTCTTT. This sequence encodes CASSSRGSLGPEAFF.

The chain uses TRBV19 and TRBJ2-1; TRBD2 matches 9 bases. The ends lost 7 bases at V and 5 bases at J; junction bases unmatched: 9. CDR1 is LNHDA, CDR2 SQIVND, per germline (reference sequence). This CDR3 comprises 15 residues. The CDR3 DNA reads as TGTGCCAGTAAGGGCGTTGCGGGAGGGCACAATGAGCAGTTCTTC. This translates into CASKGVAGGHNEQFF.

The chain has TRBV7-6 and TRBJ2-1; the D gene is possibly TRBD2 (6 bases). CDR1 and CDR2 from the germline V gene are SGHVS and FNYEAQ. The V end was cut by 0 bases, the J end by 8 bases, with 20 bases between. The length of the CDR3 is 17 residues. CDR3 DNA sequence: TGTGCCAGCAGCTTAGCTAGCGGAACCCTTTTTAGCCATGAGCAGTTCTTC. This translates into CASSLASGTLFSHEQFF.

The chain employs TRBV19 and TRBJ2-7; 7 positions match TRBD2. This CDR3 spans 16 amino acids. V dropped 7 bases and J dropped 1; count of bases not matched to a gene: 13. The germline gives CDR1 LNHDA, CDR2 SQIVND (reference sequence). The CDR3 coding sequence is TGTGCCAGTAACGACGAGCGGGGCTTCGGGTCCTACGAGCAGTACTTC. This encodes CASNDERGFGSYEQYF. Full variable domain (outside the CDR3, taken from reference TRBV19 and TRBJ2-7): DGGITQSPKYLFRKEGQNVTLSCEQNLNHDAMYWYRQDPGQGLRLIYYSQIVNDFQKGDIAEGYSVSREKKESFPLTVTSAQKNPTAFYLCASNDERGFGSYEQYFGPGTRLTVT.

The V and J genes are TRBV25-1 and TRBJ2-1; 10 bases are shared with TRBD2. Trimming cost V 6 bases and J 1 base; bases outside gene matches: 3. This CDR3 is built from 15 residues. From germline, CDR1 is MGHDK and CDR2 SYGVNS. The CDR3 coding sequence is TGTGCCAGCAGGCTAGCGGGAGAATCCTACAATGAGCAGTTCTTC. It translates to CASRLAGESYNEQFF.

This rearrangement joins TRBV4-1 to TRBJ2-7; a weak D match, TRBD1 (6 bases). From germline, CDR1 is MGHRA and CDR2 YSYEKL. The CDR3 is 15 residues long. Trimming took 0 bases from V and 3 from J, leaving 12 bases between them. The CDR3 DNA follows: TGCGCCAGCAGCCAAGATCCTACGACAGGCTACGAGCAGTACTTC. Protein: CASSQDPTTGYEQYF.

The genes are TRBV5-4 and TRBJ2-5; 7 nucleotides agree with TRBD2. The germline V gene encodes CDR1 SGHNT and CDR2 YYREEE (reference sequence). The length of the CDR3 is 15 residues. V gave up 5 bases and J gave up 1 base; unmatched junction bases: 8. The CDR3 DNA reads TGTGCCAGCAGGTTGACGGGAGGTGGCCAAGAGACCCAGTACTTC. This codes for CASRLTGGGQETQYF.

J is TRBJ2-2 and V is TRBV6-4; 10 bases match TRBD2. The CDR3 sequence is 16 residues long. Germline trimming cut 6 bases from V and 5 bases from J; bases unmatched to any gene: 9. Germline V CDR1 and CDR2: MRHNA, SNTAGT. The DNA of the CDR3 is TGTGCCAGCAGCCGAGCGGGAGGGGAAGGAACCGGGGAGCTGTTTTTT. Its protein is CASSRAGGEGTGELFF.

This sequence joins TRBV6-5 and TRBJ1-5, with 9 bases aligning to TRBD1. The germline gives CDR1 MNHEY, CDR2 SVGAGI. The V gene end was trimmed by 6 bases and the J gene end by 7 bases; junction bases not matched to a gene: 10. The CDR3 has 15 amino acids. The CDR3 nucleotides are TGTGCCAGCAGAAGAAACAGGGGGCGAGACCAGCCCCAGCATTTT. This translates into CASRRNRGRDQPQHF.

CDR3 nucleotide sequence: TGCAGCGTTGAGGCCCCGGGTAATCAGCCCCAGCATTTT. Translation: CSVEAPGNQPQHF. V is TRBV29-1 and J is TRBJ1-5; D uncertain. Germline CDR1 is SQVTM and CDR2 is ANQGSEA. The V gene lost 3 bases and the J gene lost 4 bases, with 10 bases spanning the gap. This CDR3 region has 13 residues.

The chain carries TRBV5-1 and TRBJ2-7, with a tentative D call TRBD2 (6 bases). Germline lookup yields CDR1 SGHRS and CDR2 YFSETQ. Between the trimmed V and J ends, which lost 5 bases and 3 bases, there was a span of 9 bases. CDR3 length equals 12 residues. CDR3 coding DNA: TGCGCCAGCAGGACTAGTAACTACGAGCAGTACTTC. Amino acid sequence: CASRTSNYEQYF.

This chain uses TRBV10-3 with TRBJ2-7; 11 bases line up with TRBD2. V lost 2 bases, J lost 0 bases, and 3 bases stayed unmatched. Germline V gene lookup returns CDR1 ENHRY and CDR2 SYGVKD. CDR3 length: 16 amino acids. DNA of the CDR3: TGTGCCATCAGTGAGGTACTAGCGGGGGTCTCCTACGAGCAGTACTTC. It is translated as CAISEVLAGVSYEQYF.

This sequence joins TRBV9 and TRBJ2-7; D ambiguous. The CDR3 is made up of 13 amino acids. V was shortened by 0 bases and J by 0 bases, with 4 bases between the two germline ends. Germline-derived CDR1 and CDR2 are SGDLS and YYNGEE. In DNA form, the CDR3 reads TGTGCCAGCAGCGTAGCGAGCTCCTACGAGCAGTACTTC. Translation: CASSVASSYEQYF.

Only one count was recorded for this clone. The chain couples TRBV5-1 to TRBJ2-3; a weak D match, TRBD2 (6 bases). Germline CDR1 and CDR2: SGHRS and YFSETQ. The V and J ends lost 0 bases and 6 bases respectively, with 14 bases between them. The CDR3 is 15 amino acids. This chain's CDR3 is CASSLAGGGLDTQYF. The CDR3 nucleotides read TGCGCCAGCAGCTTGGCCGGAGGAGGGCTGGATACGCAGTATTTT.

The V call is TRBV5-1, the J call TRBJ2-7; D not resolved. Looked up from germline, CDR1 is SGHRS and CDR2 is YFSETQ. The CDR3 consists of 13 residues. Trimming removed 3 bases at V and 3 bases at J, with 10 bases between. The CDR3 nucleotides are TGCGCCAGCAGCTGGGCTCTTGGCTACGAGCAGTACTTC. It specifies CASSWALGYEQYF.

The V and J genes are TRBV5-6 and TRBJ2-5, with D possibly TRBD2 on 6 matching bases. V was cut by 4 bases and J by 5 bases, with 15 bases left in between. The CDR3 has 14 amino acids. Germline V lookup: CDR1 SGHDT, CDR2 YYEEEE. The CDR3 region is CASSRDFRRETQYF. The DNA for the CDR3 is TGTGCCAGCAGCCGGGACTTCAGGCGGGAGACCCAGTACTTC. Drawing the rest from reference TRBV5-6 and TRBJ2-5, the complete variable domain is DAGVTQSPTHLIKTRGQQVTLRCSPKSGHDTVSWYQQALGQGPQFIFQYYEEEERQRGNFPDRFSGHQFPNYSSELNVNALLLGDSALYLCASSRDFRRETQYFGPGTRLLVL.

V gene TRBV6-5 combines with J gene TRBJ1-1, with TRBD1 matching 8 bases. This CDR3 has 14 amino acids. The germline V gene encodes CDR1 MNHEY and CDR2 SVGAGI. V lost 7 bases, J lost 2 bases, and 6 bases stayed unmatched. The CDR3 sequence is CASNFRGRNTEAFF. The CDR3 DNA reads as TGTGCCAGCAATTTCAGGGGGCGCAACACTGAAGCTTTCTTT.

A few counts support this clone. CDR3: CASSREGTGNQPQHF. The CDR3 DNA reads as TGTGCCAGCAGCCGGGAGGGGACCGGCAATCAGCCCCAGCATTTT. V gene TRBV7-9 combines with J gene TRBJ1-5; D perhaps matches TRBD1 (5 bases). The CDR3 extends over 15 amino acids. CDR1 and CDR2 (germline): SEHNR, FQNEAQ (reference sequence). Trimming removed 5 bases at V and 2 bases at J, with 13 bases between.

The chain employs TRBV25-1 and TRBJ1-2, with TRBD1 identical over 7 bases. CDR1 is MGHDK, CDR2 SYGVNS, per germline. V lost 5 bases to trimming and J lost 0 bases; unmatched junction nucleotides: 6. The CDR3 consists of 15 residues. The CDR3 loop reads CASSSVQGANYGYTF. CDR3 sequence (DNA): TGTGCCAGCAGTAGCGTCCAGGGGGCTAACTATGGCTACACCTTC.

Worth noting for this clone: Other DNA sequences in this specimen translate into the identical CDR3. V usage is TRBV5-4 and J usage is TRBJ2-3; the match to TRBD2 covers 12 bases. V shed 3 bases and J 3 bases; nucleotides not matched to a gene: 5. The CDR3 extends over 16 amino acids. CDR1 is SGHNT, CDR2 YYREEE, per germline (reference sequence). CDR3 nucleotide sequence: TGTGCCAGCAGCTCCCTAGCGGGAGGGCGGACAGATACGCAGTATTTT. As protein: CASSSLAGGRTDTQYF.

CDR3 sequence reads: CASSPGTGDRAKNIQYF. The CDR3 DNA reads as TGCGCCAGCAGCCCCGGGACGGGAGATAGGGCCAAAAACATTCAGTACTTC. The genes are TRBV5-1 and TRBJ2-4; D might be TRBD2 (6 bases). CDR3 length equals 17 residues. The germline gives CDR1 SGHRS, CDR2 YFSETQ. V lost 4 bases and J lost 1, with 18 bases in between.

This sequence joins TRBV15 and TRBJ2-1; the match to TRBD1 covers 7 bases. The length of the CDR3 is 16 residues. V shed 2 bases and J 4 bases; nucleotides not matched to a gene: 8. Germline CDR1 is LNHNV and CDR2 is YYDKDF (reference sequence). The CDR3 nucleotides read TGTGCCACCAGCAGACTCCCGGGACAGCGATACAATGAGCAGTTCTTC. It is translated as CATSRLPGQRYNEQFF.

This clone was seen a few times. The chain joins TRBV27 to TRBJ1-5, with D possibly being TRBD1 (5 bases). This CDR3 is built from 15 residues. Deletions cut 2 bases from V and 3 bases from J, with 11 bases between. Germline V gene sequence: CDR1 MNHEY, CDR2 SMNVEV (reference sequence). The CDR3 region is CASSLAGIHNQPQHF. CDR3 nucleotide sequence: TGTGCCAGCAGTTTAGCAGGGATCCACAATCAGCCCCAGCATTTT.

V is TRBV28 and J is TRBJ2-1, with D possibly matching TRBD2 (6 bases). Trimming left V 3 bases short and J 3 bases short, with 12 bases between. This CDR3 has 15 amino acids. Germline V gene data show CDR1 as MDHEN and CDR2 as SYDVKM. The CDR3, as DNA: TGTGCCAGCAGTTTTCGGAGGGCCTACTACAATGAGCAGTTCTTC. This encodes CASSFRRAYYNEQFF.

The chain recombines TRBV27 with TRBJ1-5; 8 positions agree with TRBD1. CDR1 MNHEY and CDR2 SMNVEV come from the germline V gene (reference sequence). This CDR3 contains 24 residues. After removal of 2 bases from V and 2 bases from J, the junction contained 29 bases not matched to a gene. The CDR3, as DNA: TGTGCCAGCAGTTTACAACCTTTACGCCAGCAGTTTCCGAAGGGACAGGCAGGCAATCAGCCCCAGCATTTT. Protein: CASSLQPLRQQFPKGQAGNQPQHF.